The table lists the clone carrying this T cell receptor beta chain with many counts. Its matching antigen is unknown. Trimming pared 5 bases from V and 5 bases from J, leaving 10 bases between. Germline CDR1 is SGHTA and CDR2 is FQGNSA. The CDR3 runs 12 residues. The source of the sample is a study of response to subunit inactivated influenza vaccine. The study's findings and limits: Every seasonal influenza vaccination brings in few new T cells, the authors suggested.

TCRdb reprocessed the RT-PCR reads with MiXCR, giving one entry per CDR3 protein. The data show approximately 480,000 distinct CDR3 sequences, approximately 11% seen once. This chain links TRBV7-2 with TRBJ2-7; D gene ambiguous. Sequencing was performed on PBMCs from blood, taken more than 35 days after vaccination. The sequence was obtained from a man aged 45-60 years who received an inactivated influenza vaccine. In DNA form, the CDR3 reads TGTGCCAGCAGCCTCTTCTTTCACGAGCAGTACTTC. This gives the protein CASSLFFHEQYF.